The 26 T cell receptor beta chains in this list originate from one sample, sequenced in a study of cytomegalovirus exposure and HLA in healthy donors. PCR primers comprised 60 Vbeta and 13 Jbeta primers. Sequenced by immunoSEQ multiplex PCR; TCRdb stores in-frame clones only, minus some. The sample carries 100,000 to 150,000 clones, approximately 80% recorded once. What was sequenced was PBMCs. Every receptor here comes from a man aged 40-49 years in good health and CMV-seronegative.

This chain uses TRBV27 with TRBJ2-5, with D perhaps matching TRBD2 (6 bases). The end of the DNA aligns better with TRBJ2-7, so the J call may be wrong. The CDR3 runs to 14 residues. The germline V gene has CDR1 MNHEY and CDR2 SMNVEV (reference sequence). The CDR3 protein is CASSHTGTSYEQYF. The CDR3 bases are TGTGCCAGCAGCCATACCGGGACTTCTTACGAGCAGTACTTC.

The chain joins TRBV5-1 to TRBJ2-6, with D tentatively TRBD1 (5 bases). The CDR3 consists of 16 residues. Germline lookup yields CDR1 SGHRS and CDR2 YFSETQ. Trimming removed 0 bases from V and 0 bases from J, with 7 bases in between. Here the CDR3 reads CASSLGQSSGANVLTF. The CDR3 DNA sequence: TGCGCCAGCAGCTTGGGACAGTCCTCTGGGGCCAACGTCCTGACTTTC. The full variable domain, in which reference TRBV5-1 and TRBJ2-6 provide the parts outside the CDR3, is KAGVTQTPRYLIKTRGQQVTLSCSPISGHRSVSWYQQTPGQGLQFLFEYFSETQRNKGNFPGRFSGRQFSNSRSEMNVSTLELGDSALYLCASSLGQSSGANVLTFGAGSRLTVL.

This chain connects TRBV19 to TRBJ1-6; 7 bases are shared with TRBD1. Germline values: CDR1 LNHDA, CDR2 SQIVND (reference sequence). This CDR3 comprises 14 residues. V dropped 8 bases and J dropped 5; count of bases not matched to a gene: 6. CDR3 protein: CASELQGNNSPLHF. The CDR3 nucleotides are TGTGCCAGTGAACTACAGGGGAATAATTCACCCCTCCACTTT.

This chain joins TRBV2 and TRBJ1-2, with a weak D call TRBD1 (5 bases). Germline lookup yields CDR1 SNHLY and CDR2 FYNNEI. The CDR3 loop spans 14 amino acids. V lost 6 bases to trimming and J lost 4 bases, with 15 bases between them. CDR3 DNA sequence: TGTGCCAGCAGGATGGGGGGGAGGCCCTATGGCTACACCTTC. Protein product: CASRMGGRPYGYTF.

This chain connects TRBV5-6 to TRBJ2-2; D gene ambiguous. Germline V lookup: CDR1 SGHDT, CDR2 YYEEEE. Trimming cost V 4 bases and J 4 bases, with 5 bases left between them. The CDR3 consists of 12 residues. The CDR3 loop is CASSPITGELFF. The CDR3 DNA reads TGTGCCAGCAGCCCTATCACCGGGGAGCTGTTTTTT.

The rearrangement uses TRBV5-6 and TRBJ1-1, with TRBD1 as a possible D gene (6 bases). CDR1 is SGHDT, CDR2 YYEEEE, per germline. Trimming removed 0 bases at V and 2 bases at J, with 11 bases between. The length of the CDR3 is 15 residues. DNA for the CDR3: TGTGCCAGCAGCTTGGAGCTCAGGGGAAACACTGAAGCTTTCTTT. This translates into CASSLELRGNTEAFF.

The V call is TRBV29-1, the J call TRBJ2-3; tentative D call: TRBD2 (5 bases). V lost 7 bases, J lost 6 bases, and 17 bases lay in between. Germline CDR1 and CDR2: SQVTM and ANQGSEA. The length of the CDR3 is 13 residues. CDR3 in amino acids: CSERPDGVDTQYF. Here the CDR3 DNA reads TGCAGCGAGCGTCCCGACGGGGTTGATACGCAGTATTTT.

This sequence joins TRBV7-2 and TRBJ1-5, with D maybe TRBD1 (5 bases). The germline V gene encodes CDR1 SGHTA and CDR2 FQGNSA. V lost 5 bases, J lost 0 bases, and 11 bases lay in between. CDR3 size: 15 residues. The CDR3 region is CASSIDSYSNQPQHF. The CDR3, as DNA: TGTGCCAGCAGCATAGACAGCTATAGCAATCAGCCCCAGCATTTT.

For the CDR3, the DNA is TGTGCCAGTAGTATAGGCGATAACAGGGGGGGTTCAAATCAGCCCCAGCATTTT. Its protein is CASSIGDNRGGSNQPQHF. The V gene is TRBV19, the J gene TRBJ1-5; 8 positions match TRBD1. Germline loops: CDR1 LNHDA, CDR2 SQIVND (reference sequence). This CDR3 comprises 18 residues. The V segment lost 1 base and the J segment 4 bases; nucleotides outside the gene matches: 12.

The chain joins TRBV7-9 to TRBJ2-1; 11 positions agree with TRBD1. Looked up from germline, CDR1 is SEHNR and CDR2 is FQNEAQ (reference sequence). The V and J ends lost 1 base and 8 bases, in that order; junction bases with no gene match: 7. The CDR3 has 16 amino acids. The CDR3: CASSLEWTGGMDEQFF. The CDR3 nucleotides are TGTGCCAGCAGCTTAGAGTGGACAGGGGGCATGGATGAGCAGTTCTTC.

This clone was counted once. The V call is TRBV7-2, the J call TRBJ2-2; D is perhaps TRBD2 (5 bases). The germline V gene encodes CDR1 SGHTA and CDR2 FQGNSA. Trimming removed 5 bases at V and 8 bases at J, with 18 bases between. The CDR3 is 15 amino acids. The CDR3 coding sequence is TGTGCCAGCAGCCTCCGGACGGGTACGGGGGGGGAGCTGTTTTTT. This codes for CASSLRTGTGGELFF.

The J gene is TRBJ2-5, the V gene TRBV30; D is possibly TRBD1 (6 bases). Trimming removed 3 bases at V and 5 bases at J, with 10 bases between. CDR1 and CDR2 (germline): GTSNPN, SVGIG (reference sequence). The length of the CDR3 is 12 residues. CDR3 DNA sequence: TGTGCCTGGAGGGGGGCTAAGGAGACCCAGTACTTC. Encoded protein: CAWRGAKETQYF.

V is TRBV5-6 and J is TRBJ2-7; a possible D gene is TRBD1 (5 bases). The V gene's germline CDR1 is SGHDT and CDR2 YYEEEE. CDR3 length equals 13 residues. V dropped 5 bases and J dropped 0 bases, with 9 bases sitting between them. In nucleotides, the CDR3 is TGTGCCAGCAGTGCGACAGTCTCCTACGAGCAGTACTTC. Translation: CASSATVSYEQYF.

This chain connects TRBV7-9 to TRBJ2-7; 9 positions agree with TRBD1. Germline trimming cut 6 bases from V and 3 bases from J; bases unmatched to any gene: 9. The V gene's germline CDR1 is SEHNR and CDR2 FQNEAQ (reference sequence). This CDR3 spans 15 amino acids. CDR3 region: CASSSDGTGFYEQYF. CDR3 sequence (DNA): TGTGCCAGCAGTTCAGACGGGACAGGGTTCTACGAGCAGTACTTC.

For this clone: At one of its ends the junction is not consistent with the germline gene, which may arise from a read error. This sequence joins TRBV7-9 and TRBJ2-3, with 7 bases fitting TRBD1. Germline assignment: CDR1 SEHNR and CDR2 FQNEAQ (reference sequence). This CDR3 has 16 amino acids. CDR3 DNA: TGTTCCAGCAGCTCCCGAACAGGGGTTAGCACAGATACGCAGTATTTT. It translates to CSSSSRTGVSTDTQYF.

The V gene is TRBV29-1, the J gene TRBJ2-4, with 7 bases identical to TRBD1. Germline-derived CDR1 and CDR2 are SQVTM and ANQGSEA. The CDR3 contains 15 residues. Germline trimming cut 6 bases from V and 3 bases from J; bases unmatched to any gene: 11. In DNA, the CDR3 is TGCAGCGTCCTTAGGACAGGTGTGGGCAAAAACATTCAGTACTTC. Its translation is CSVLRTGVGKNIQYF.

The V call is TRBV27, the J call TRBJ2-3; D gene ambiguous. CDR3 length: 12 residues. CDR1 is MNHEY and CDR2 is SMNVEV in the germline V gene (reference sequence). V was trimmed by 0 bases and J by 5 bases, leaving 3 bases between them. The CDR3 protein is CASSLSRDTQYF. CDR3 nucleotides: TGTGCCAGCAGTTTATCTAGAGATACGCAGTATTTT.

Only one count was recorded for this clone. The V and J genes are TRBV28 and TRBJ1-1, with TRBD1 identical over 8 bases. The junction had 5 bases not matched to a gene; V was cut back by 5 bases and J by 3 bases. CDR1 and CDR2 (germline): MDHEN, SYDVKM. This CDR3 has 14 residues. In nucleotides, the CDR3 is TGTGCCAGCAGTACCTCAGGGGGCTACACTGAAGCTTTCTTT. This codes for CASSTSGGYTEAFF.

J is TRBJ1-2 and V is TRBV21-1. TRBV21-1 has pseudogene status. This CDR3 is built from 17 residues. Here the CDR3 DNA reads TGTGCCAGCAGTCCTACCGTCGACCAGAACGACTACTATGGCTACACCTTC. Its translation: CASSPTVDQNDYYGYTF.

This chain uses TRBV5-4 with TRBJ2-5; tentative D call: TRBD2 (6 bases). The J call may be incorrect, as the DNA end agrees better with TRBJ2-7. The CDR3 has 16 amino acids. The V gene's germline CDR1 is SGHNT and CDR2 YYREEE (reference sequence). The CDR3 DNA follows: TGTGCCAGCAGCTTGGGCGGGGTCGCGGGGACCTACGAGCAGTACTTC. It codes for CASSLGGVAGTYEQYF.

The chain couples TRBV4-2 to TRBJ2-7; 9 bases fit TRBD1. CDR1 and CDR2 (germline): LGHNA, YNFKEQ. After removal of 1 base from V and 7 bases from J, the junction contained 8 bases not matched to a gene. CDR3 length: 15 residues. The CDR3 here is CASSQAQGAAWEQYF. The CDR3 region has the DNA TGTGCCAGCAGCCAAGCACAGGGGGCCGCTTGGGAGCAGTACTTC.

The chain couples TRBV6-1 to TRBJ1-4, with D perhaps TRBD1 (5 bases). Germline V gene data show CDR1 as MNHNS and CDR2 as SASEGT. Trimming took 10 bases from V and 5 from J, leaving 17 bases between them. The CDR3 runs 14 residues. DNA of the CDR3: TGTGCCACCCAAGCGGGGCGCTCCAATGAAAAACTGTTTTTT. It specifies CATQAGRSNEKLFF.

The chain employs TRBV11-2 and TRBJ1-2; 7 positions agree with TRBD1. V was clipped by 1 base and J by 7 bases; unmatched bases: 6. Germline V lookup: CDR1 SGHAT, CDR2 FQNNGV. The CDR3 totals 14 residues. CDR3 residues: CASSLGQGLLGYTF. The CDR3 coding sequence is TGTGCCAGCAGCTTAGGACAGGGACTCCTTGGCTACACCTTC.

The gene calls are TRBV4-2 and TRBJ2-7, with 7 bases lining up with TRBD2. Per the germline V gene, CDR1 is LGHNA and CDR2 is YNFKEQ. Germline trimming cut 3 bases from V and 4 bases from J; bases unmatched to any gene: 18. The CDR3 is made up of 18 amino acids. Written as DNA, the CDR3 is TGTGCCAGCAGCCACGAACCGGCCCGGGACTACTCGTTTTACGAGCAGTACTTC. Amino acid sequence: CASSHEPARDYSFYEQYF.

As DNA, the CDR3 is TGTGCCAGCAGCTTAGATCAGTTAAGAACTGAAGCTTTCTTT. Translating gives CASSLDQLRTEAFF. The chain combines TRBV7-2 with TRBJ1-1; no reliable D call. The CDR3 runs to 14 residues. Germline loops: CDR1 SGHTA, CDR2 FQGNSA. Trimming left V 1 base short and J 5 bases short, with 11 bases between.

The chain has TRBV6-5 and TRBJ1-1, with 7 nucleotides matching TRBD1. Looked up from germline, CDR1 is MNHEY and CDR2 is SVGAGI. V trimming: 4 bases; J trimming: 5 bases; junction bases outside the gene matches: 7. The CDR3 totals 14 residues. This CDR3 reads CASSWTGGETEAFF. CDR3 bases: TGTGCCAGCAGTTGGACAGGAGGGGAAACTGAAGCTTTCTTT.